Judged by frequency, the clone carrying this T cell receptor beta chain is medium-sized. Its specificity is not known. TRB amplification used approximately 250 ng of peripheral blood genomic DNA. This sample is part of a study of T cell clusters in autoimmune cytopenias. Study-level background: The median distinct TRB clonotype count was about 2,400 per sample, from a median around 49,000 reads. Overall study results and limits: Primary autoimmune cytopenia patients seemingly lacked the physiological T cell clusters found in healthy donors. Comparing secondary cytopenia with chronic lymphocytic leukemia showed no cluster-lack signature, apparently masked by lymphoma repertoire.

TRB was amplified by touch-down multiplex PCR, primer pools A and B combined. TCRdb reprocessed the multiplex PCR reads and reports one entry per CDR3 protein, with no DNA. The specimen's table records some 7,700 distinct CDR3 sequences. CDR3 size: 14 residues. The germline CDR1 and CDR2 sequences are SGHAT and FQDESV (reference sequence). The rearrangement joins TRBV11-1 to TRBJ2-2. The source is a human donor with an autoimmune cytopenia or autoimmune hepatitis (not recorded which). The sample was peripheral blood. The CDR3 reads CASSLGVATGELFF.